Presented here are 14 T cell receptor beta chains from one specimen sequenced in a study of blood T cell repertoires in COVID-19. Data came from immunoSEQ multiplex PCR; TCRdb stores just in-frame clones and leaves some out. The sample consists of 200,000 to 250,000 clones, around 87% of them appearing once. Sequencing was done on a sample of peripheral blood. These receptors all come from a man aged 60 to 75 with acute or convalescent COVID-19.

This chain joins TRBV7-2 and TRBJ1-2, with TRBD1 matching 8 bases. CDR3 length: 14 amino acids. With 5 bases clipped from V and 6 bases from J, the junction kept 8 bases outside the gene matches. Germline V gene data show CDR1 as SGHTA and CDR2 as FQGNSA. The DNA of the CDR3 is TGTGCCAGCAGCATAGACAGGGGAAAGAATGGCTACACCTTC. Its translation: CASSIDRGKNGYTF.

This chain's CDR3 is CASSSPGQGGNEQFF. DNA of the CDR3: TGTGCCAGCAGCTCTCCGGGACAGGGTGGCAATGAGCAGTTCTTC. J is TRBJ2-1 and V is TRBV7-2, with TRBD1 matching 9 bases. Germline-derived CDR1 and CDR2 are SGHTA and FQGNSA. The CDR3 runs to 15 residues. J gave up 6 bases and V 4 bases, and 7 bases lay outside the gene matches. The complete variable domain, with remaining parts taken from reference TRBV7-2 and TRBJ2-1, reads GAGVSQSPSNKVTEKGKDVELRCDPISGHTALYWYRQSLGQGLEFLIYFQGNSAPDKSGLPSDRFSAERTGGSVSTLTIQRTQQEDSAVYLCASSSPGQGGNEQFFGPGTRLTVL.

The chain couples TRBV4-1 to TRBJ2-5; 8 nucleotides line up with TRBD1. The CDR3 sequence is 15 residues long. From germline, CDR1 is MGHRA and CDR2 YSYEKL. V trimming: 0 bases; J trimming: 3 bases; junction bases outside the gene matches: 3. This CDR3 reads CASSQDDRGKETQYF. In DNA, the CDR3 is TGCGCCAGCAGCCAAGATGACAGGGGAAAAGAGACCCAGTACTTC.

Only one count was recorded for this clone. The chain couples TRBV2 to TRBJ2-2; 10 bases line up with TRBD1. Germline CDR1 is SNHLY and CDR2 is FYNNEI. CDR3 size: 15 residues. V was pared by 8 bases and J by 5 bases, with 8 bases of the junction left unmatched. DNA for the CDR3: TGTGCCAGCCGCCGTAGGACAGGGGGGACCGGGGAGCTGTTTTTT. Encoded protein: CASRRRTGGTGELFF.

Here the CDR3 reads CASSQGGSVGANSPLHF. For the CDR3, the DNA is TGTGCCAGCAGCCAAGGTGGAAGTGTGGGCGCTAATTCACCCCTCCACTTT. V is TRBV3-1 (or the pseudogene TRBV3-2) and J is TRBJ1-6, with no clear D. The length of the CDR3 is 17 residues. Germline V gene data show CDR1 as LGHDT and CDR2 as YNNKEL (reference sequence). Trimming left V 1 base short and J 6 bases short, with 16 bases between.

In the case of this clone: The sample contains more than one DNA sequence encoding this CDR3. The J gene is TRBJ1-1, the V gene TRBV12-3 or TRBV12-4; D is possibly TRBD1 (5 bases). V was shortened by 1 base and J by 8 bases, with 8 bases between the two germline ends. CDR3 length equals 12 residues. The CDR3, as DNA: TGTGCCAGCAGTTTAGTGGCAGGGGAAGCTTTCTTT. Translation gives CASSLVAGEAFF.

The rearrangement uses TRBV29-1 and TRBJ2-2, with 9 bases fitting TRBD1. Germline V CDR1 and CDR2: SQVTM, ANQGSEA. The length of the CDR3 is 16 residues. Losses at the gene ends were 4 bases for V and 4 bases for J; bases not matched to a gene: 10. The CDR3 loop is CSVASQTGGRTGELFF. The DNA for the CDR3 is TGCAGCGTTGCAAGCCAGACAGGGGGTCGCACCGGGGAGCTGTTTTTT.

The chain combines TRBV3-1 (or the pseudogene TRBV3-2) with TRBJ1-5; TRBD1 matches 8 bases. With V trimmed by 5 bases and J by 5 bases, 8 bases remained unmatched. Germline values: CDR1 LGHDT, CDR2 YNNKEL (reference sequence). This CDR3 spans 15 amino acids. The chain's CDR3 is CASSFRTGRDQPQHF. The CDR3 nucleotides are TGTGCCAGCAGCTTCCGGACAGGGAGGGATCAGCCCCAGCATTTT.

This clone has a handful of counts. The V and J genes are TRBV29-1 and TRBJ2-7; D is undetermined. Germline V gene lookup returns CDR1 SQVTM and CDR2 ANQGSEA. The CDR3 runs to 13 residues. Trimming shortened V by 5 bases and J by 0 bases, and 11 bases separated the two germline ends. This CDR3 is CSVQTPTSYEQYF. The CDR3, as DNA: TGCAGCGTTCAGACTCCCACCTCCTACGAGCAGTACTTC.

This chain links TRBV25-1 with TRBJ1-1, with TRBD1 matching 9 bases. Trimming took 8 bases from V and 0 from J; bases not matched to a gene: 4. The CDR3 runs 14 residues. Germline loops: CDR1 MGHDK, CDR2 SYGVNS. The CDR3 sequence is CASCGQGMNTEAFF. The CDR3 nucleotides are TGTGCCAGCTGCGGACAGGGGATGAACACTGAAGCTTTCTTT.

This rearrangement joins TRBV19 to TRBJ2-6, with 12 bases lining up with TRBD1. There are 20 residues in the CDR3. V trimming: 2 bases; J trimming: 1 base; junction bases outside the gene matches: 9. The germline V gene has CDR1 LNHDA and CDR2 SQIVND (reference sequence). The chain's CDR3 is CASSIRGQGASFSGANVLTF. In DNA form, the CDR3 reads TGTGCCAGTAGTATAAGGGGACAGGGGGCTTCTTTTTCTGGGGCCAACGTCCTGACTTTC.

The chain combines TRBV27 with TRBJ1-3; D is undetermined. V lost 6 bases and J lost 0, with 15 bases in between. This CDR3 region has 16 residues. Germline CDR1 reads MNHEY; CDR2 reads SMNVEV (reference sequence). CDR3 region: CASRPTVGRSGNTIYF. The CDR3 nucleotides are TGTGCCAGCAGACCCACCGTCGGTCGCTCTGGAAACACCATATATTTT.

V gene TRBV19 combines with J gene TRBJ2-5; possibly TRBD2 for D (5 bases). The CDR3 spans 12 residues. V was shortened by 10 bases and J by 1 base, with 10 bases between the two germline ends. Germline assignment: CDR1 LNHDA and CDR2 SQIVND (reference sequence). The CDR3 loop is CATRRGQETQYF. In DNA form, the CDR3 reads TGTGCCACCCGCCGGGGCCAAGAGACCCAGTACTTC.

The genes are TRBV5-6 and TRBJ1-4; D possibly corresponds to TRBD1 (6 bases). Germline CDR1 reads SGHDT; CDR2 reads YYEEEE. The CDR3 sequence is 13 residues long. V dropped 4 bases and J dropped 15 bases, with 19 bases sitting between them. Written as DNA, the CDR3 is TGTGCCAGCAGCCGCGGGGGGCCGGGGGTGATGTTTTTT. Protein product: CASSRGGPGVMFF.